The 2 T cell receptor beta chains below were found in one sample sequenced in a study of T cells in Graves' hyperthyroidism and ophthalmopathy. The TCR beta CDR3 regions underwent amplification using RNA transcripts as the source. The TCR CDR3 first-round RT-PCR relied on the HTBI primer set. Each CDR3 protein gets one entry after TCRdb re-called the multiplex PCR reads with MiXCR. The sample yields around 190,000 distinct CDR3 sequences, about 15% seen once. The sample taken for sequencing was blood. The source of these receptors is a woman between 45 and 60 years old with Graves' hyperthyroidism.

A remark on this clonotype: An end of the junction does not agree with germline; a read error may underlie this. V gene TRBV2 combines with J gene TRBJ1-2, with 7 bases fitting TRBD1. The CDR3 contains 15 residues. Looked up from germline, CDR1 is SNHLY and CDR2 is FYNNEI. The CDR3 coding sequence is TGTGCCAGCAACAAGATGGACAGGCCTAGGGAGGGCTACGCCTTC. Protein: CASNKMDRPREGYAF.

This clonotype was observed a handful of times. The chain uses TRBV20-1 and TRBJ2-1; 8 positions agree with TRBD2. CDR1 and CDR2 from the germline V gene are DFQATT and SNEGSKA (reference sequence). The CDR3 extends over 17 amino acids. Losses at the gene ends were 3 bases for V and 6 bases for J; bases not matched to a gene: 16. The CDR3 spells CSASGFGNRLASNEQFF. In DNA form, the CDR3 reads TGCAGTGCTAGTGGATTCGGAAATAGACTAGCGAGCAATGAGCAGTTCTTC.